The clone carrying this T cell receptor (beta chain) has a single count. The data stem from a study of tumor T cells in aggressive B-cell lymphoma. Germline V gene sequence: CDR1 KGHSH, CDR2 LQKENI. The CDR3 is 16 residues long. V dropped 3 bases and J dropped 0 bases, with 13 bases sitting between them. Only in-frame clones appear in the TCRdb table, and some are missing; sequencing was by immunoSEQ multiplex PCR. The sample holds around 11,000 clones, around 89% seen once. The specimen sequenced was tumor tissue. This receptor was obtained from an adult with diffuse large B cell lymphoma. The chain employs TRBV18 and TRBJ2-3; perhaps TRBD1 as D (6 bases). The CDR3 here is CASSPTGTSSTDTQYF. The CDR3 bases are TGTGCCAGCTCACCCACCGGGACATCTAGCACAGATACGCAGTATTTT.